This T cell receptor beta chain comes out of a study of T cell responses to AZD1222 COVID-19 vaccine. CDR3 length: 15 amino acids. Trimming cost V 9 bases and J 3 bases; bases outside gene matches: 9. Germline lookup yields CDR1 SGHTA and CDR2 FQGTGA. Repertoires were generated with immunoSEQ multiplex PCR, while TCRdb's copy carries only in-frame clones and drops some. The sample includes around 180,000 clones, almost 95% seen only once; the top ten take roughly 10%. This TCR derives from an adult in good health. The chain uses TRBV7-3 and TRBJ2-1; 9 bases are shared with TRBD2. This specimen consisted of peripheral blood, obtained on day 0 of AZD1222 vaccination. This chain's CDR3 is CASYLSGSNYNEQFF. CDR3 sequence (DNA): TGTGCCAGTTACCTTAGCGGGAGTAACTACAATGAGCAGTTCTTC.